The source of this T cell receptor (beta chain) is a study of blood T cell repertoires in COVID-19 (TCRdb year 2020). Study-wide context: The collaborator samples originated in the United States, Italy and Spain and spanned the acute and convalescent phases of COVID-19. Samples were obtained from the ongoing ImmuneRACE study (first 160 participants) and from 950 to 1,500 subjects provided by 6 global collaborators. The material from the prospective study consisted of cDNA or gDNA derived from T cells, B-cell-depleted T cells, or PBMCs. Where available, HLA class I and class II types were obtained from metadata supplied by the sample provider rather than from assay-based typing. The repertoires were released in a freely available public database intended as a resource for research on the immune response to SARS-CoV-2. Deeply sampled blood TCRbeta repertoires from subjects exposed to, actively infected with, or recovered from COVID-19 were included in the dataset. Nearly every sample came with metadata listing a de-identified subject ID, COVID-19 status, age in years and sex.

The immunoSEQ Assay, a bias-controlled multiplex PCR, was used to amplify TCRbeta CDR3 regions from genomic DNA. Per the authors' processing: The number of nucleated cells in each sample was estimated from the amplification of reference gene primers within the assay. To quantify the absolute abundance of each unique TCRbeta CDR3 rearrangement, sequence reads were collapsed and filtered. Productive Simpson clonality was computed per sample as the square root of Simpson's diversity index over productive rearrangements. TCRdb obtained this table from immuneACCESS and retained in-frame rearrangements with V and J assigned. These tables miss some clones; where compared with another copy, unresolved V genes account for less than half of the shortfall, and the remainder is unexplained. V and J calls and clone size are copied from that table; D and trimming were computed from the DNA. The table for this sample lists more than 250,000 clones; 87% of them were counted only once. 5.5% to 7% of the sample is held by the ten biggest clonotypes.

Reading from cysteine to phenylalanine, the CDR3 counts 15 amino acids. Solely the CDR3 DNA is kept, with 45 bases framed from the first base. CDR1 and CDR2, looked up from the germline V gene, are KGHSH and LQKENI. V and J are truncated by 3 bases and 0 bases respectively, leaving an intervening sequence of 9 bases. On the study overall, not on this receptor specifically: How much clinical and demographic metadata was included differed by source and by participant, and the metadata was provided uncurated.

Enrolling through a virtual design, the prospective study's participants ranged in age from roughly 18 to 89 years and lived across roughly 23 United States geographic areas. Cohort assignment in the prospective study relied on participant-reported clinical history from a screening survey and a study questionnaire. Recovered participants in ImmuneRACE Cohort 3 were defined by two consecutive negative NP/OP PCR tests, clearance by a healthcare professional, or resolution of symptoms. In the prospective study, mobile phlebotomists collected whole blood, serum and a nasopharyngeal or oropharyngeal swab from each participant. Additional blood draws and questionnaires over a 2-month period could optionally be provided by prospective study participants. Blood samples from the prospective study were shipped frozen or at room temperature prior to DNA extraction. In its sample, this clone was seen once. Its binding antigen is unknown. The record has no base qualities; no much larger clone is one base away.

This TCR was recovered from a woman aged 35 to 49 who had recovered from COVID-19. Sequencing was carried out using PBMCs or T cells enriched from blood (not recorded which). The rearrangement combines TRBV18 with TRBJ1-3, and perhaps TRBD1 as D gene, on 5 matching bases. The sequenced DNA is TGTGCCAGCTCACCCCAGGGAACCTCTGGAAACACCATATATTTT. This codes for CASSPQGTSGNTIYF.